These T cell receptor beta chains were read from a single sample in a study of T cells after yellow fever vaccination. A single record per CDR3 protein comes from TCRdb applying MiXCR to the 5' RACE reads. Here the sample spans some 300,000 distinct CDR3 sequences, around 3.6% being singletons. Material: PBMCs, obtained on the day of the yellow fever booster vaccination. The source is a man aged 18 to 29 who received the YFV17D yellow fever vaccine. The CDR3 runs from the conserved cysteine through the conserved F or W. Fields, in order: V gene, J gene, D gene, clone size, CDR3 protein, CDR3 DNA. The D gene is left open where the match is weak. Size is stated for part of the rows, as once, few or many counts, or as a class when the clone is expanded.

v_call: TRBV19; j_call: TRBJ1-1; d_call: TRBD1; clone_size: few; cdr3_aa: CASSIDHRGVNTEAFF; cdr3_nt: TGTGCCAGTAGTATAGATCACAGGGGAGTGAACACTGAAGCTTTCTTT
v_call: TRBV6-1; j_call: TRBJ1-2; d_call: TRBD1; clone_size: many; cdr3_aa: CASSWGQGRGGYTF; cdr3_nt: TGTGCCAGCAGTTGGGGACAGGGGCGGGGTGGCTACACCTTC
v_call: TRBV20-1; j_call: TRBJ1-2; d_call: TRBD1; clone_size: -; cdr3_aa: CSAKRTGTGGWGYTF; cdr3_nt: TGCAGTGCTAAGCGGACCGGGACAGGGGGCTGGGGCTACACCTTC
v_call: TRBV7-2; j_call: TRBJ2-1; d_call: -; clone_size: many; cdr3_aa: CASSTGPERYNEQFF; cdr3_nt: TGTGCCAGCAGCACAGGGCCCGAGAGATACAATGAGCAGTTCTTC
v_call: TRBV29-1; j_call: TRBJ2-2; d_call: -; clone_size: -; cdr3_aa: CSVDKGDSNTGELFF; cdr3_nt: TGCAGCGTTGATAAGGGGGATTCGAACACCGGGGAGCTGTTTTTT
v_call: TRBV12-3/TRBV12-4; j_call: TRBJ2-5; d_call: -; clone_size: many; cdr3_aa: CASTHGQGQETQYF; cdr3_nt: TGTGCCAGCACCCACGGTCAGGGCCAAGAGACCCAGTACTTC
v_call: TRBV19; j_call: TRBJ1-2; d_call: -; clone_size: many; cdr3_aa: CASSPQGRHGYTF; cdr3_nt: TGTGCCAGTAGTCCACAGGGTAGACACGGCTACACCTTC
v_call: TRBV13; j_call: TRBJ2-5; d_call: -; clone_size: many; cdr3_aa: CASSPPGTPGETQYF; cdr3_nt: TGTGCCAGCAGTCCTCCCGGGACGCCGGGCGAGACCCAGTACTTC
v_call: TRBV7-2; j_call: TRBJ2-1; d_call: -; clone_size: many; cdr3_aa: CASSLVGGPIEQFF; cdr3_nt: TGTGCCAGCAGCTTAGTGGGGGGGCCCATTGAGCAGTTCTTC
v_call: TRBV7-9; j_call: TRBJ2-6; d_call: -; clone_size: many; cdr3_aa: CASRRGQTSGANVLTF; cdr3_nt: TGTGCCAGCAGGCGGGGGCAAACCTCTGGGGCCAACGTCCTGACTTTC
v_call: TRBV7-6; j_call: TRBJ2-1; d_call: TRBD2; clone_size: many; cdr3_aa: CASSLRPERGGHNEQFF; cdr3_nt: TGTGCCAGCAGCTTACGACCGGAGCGGGGGGGCCACAATGAGCAGTTCTTC
v_call: TRBV5-4; j_call: TRBJ1-5; d_call: -; clone_size: -; cdr3_aa: CASSFGGGANQPQHF; cdr3_nt: TGTGCCAGCAGCTTTGGGGGGGGGGCAAATCAGCCCCAGCATTTT
v_call: TRBV20-1; j_call: TRBJ1-5; d_call: TRBD1; clone_size: few; cdr3_aa: CSAARGQGVRQPQHF; cdr3_nt: TGCAGTGCCGCTCGGGGACAGGGTGTTCGACAGCCCCAGCATTTT
v_call: TRBV12-5; j_call: TRBJ2-5; d_call: -; clone_size: few; cdr3_aa: CASALLIGAQETQYF; cdr3_nt: TGTGCTAGTGCCCTACTGATTGGAGCACAAGAGACCCAGTACTTC
v_call: TRBV27; j_call: TRBJ1-4; d_call: -; clone_size: few; cdr3_aa: CASSYRIGEKLFF; cdr3_nt: TGTGCCAGCAGTTACAGGATTGGGGAAAAACTGTTTTTT
v_call: TRBV24-1; j_call: TRBJ2-5; d_call: TRBD1; clone_size: many; cdr3_aa: CATSTGGQETQYF; cdr3_nt: TGTGCCACCAGCACAGGGGGACAAGAGACCCAGTACTTC
v_call: TRBV2; j_call: TRBJ1-1; d_call: -; clone_size: many; cdr3_aa: CASRENTEAFF; cdr3_nt: TGTGCCAGCAGGGAGAACACTGAAGCTTTCTTT
v_call: TRBV7-2; j_call: TRBJ1-2; d_call: TRBD1; clone_size: few; cdr3_aa: CASSATGTGYPKNYGYTF; cdr3_nt: TGTGCCAGCAGCGCCACCGGGACAGGGTATCCTAAAAACTATGGCTACACCTTC
v_call: TRBV27; j_call: TRBJ2-4; d_call: -; clone_size: -; cdr3_aa: CASSTVGRGPIAKNIQYF; cdr3_nt: TGTGCCAGCAGTACCGTCGGTCGGGGGCCCATAGCCAAAAACATTCAGTACTTC
v_call: TRBV20-1; j_call: TRBJ2-1; d_call: TRBD2; clone_size: many; cdr3_aa: CSAPYSGVNEQFF; cdr3_nt: TGCAGTGCCCCCTATAGCGGGGTAAATGAGCAGTTCTTC
v_call: TRBV12-3/TRBV12-4; j_call: TRBJ1-3; d_call: -; clone_size: many; cdr3_aa: CASSLAVGNTIYF; cdr3_nt: TGTGCCAGCAGTTTAGCCGTTGGAAACACCATATATTTT
v_call: TRBV20-1; j_call: TRBJ2-3; d_call: TRBD2; clone_size: many; cdr3_aa: CSRGLAGGDTQYF; cdr3_nt: TGCAGTCGCGGACTAGCGGGGGGGGATACGCAGTATTTT
v_call: TRBV5-4; j_call: TRBJ1-2; d_call: TRBD1; clone_size: -; cdr3_aa: CASSFGTGALGYTF; cdr3_nt: TGTGCCAGCAGCTTTGGGACAGGGGCTCTTGGCTACACCTTC